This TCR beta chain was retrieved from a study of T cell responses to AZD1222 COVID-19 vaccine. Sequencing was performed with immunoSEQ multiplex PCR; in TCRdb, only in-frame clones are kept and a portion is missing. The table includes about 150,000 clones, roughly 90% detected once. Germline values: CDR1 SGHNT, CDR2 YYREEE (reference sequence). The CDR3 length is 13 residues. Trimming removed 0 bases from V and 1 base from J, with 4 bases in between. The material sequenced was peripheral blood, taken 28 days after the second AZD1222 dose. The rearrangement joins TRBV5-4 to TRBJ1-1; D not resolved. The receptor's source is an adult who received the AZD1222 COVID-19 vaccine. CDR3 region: CASSLGGNTEAFF. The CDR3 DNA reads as TGTGCCAGCAGCTTGGGGGGGAACACTGAAGCTTTCTTT.